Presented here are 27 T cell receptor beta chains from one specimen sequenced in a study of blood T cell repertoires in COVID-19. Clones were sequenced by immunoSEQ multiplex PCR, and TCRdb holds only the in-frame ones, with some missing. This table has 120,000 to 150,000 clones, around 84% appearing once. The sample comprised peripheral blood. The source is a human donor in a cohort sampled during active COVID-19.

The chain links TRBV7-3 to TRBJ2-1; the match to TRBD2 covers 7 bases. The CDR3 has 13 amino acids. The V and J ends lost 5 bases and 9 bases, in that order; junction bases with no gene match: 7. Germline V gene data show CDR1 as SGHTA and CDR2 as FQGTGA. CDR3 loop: CASSMGTIGEQFF. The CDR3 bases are TGTGCCAGCAGCATGGGGACTATAGGTGAGCAGTTCTTC.

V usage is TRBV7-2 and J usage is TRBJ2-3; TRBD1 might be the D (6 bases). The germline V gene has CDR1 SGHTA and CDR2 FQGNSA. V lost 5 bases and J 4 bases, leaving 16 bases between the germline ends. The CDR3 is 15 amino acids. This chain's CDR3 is CASSRLGALADTQYF. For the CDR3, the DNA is TGTGCCAGCAGCCGCCTGGGGGCTCTAGCAGATACGCAGTATTTT.

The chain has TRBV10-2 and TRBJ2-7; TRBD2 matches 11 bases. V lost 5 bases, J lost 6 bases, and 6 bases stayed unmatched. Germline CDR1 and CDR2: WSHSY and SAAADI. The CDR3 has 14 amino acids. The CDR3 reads CASSISGRATEQYV. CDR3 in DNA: TGCGCCAGCAGTATTAGCGGGAGGGCCACCGAGCAGTACGTC.

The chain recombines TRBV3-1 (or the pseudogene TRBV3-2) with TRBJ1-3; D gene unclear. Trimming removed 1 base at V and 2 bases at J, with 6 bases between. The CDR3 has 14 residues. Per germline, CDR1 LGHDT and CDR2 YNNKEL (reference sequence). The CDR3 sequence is CASSQGYTGNTIYF. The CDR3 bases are TGTGCCAGCAGCCAAGGGTACACTGGAAACACCATATATTTT.

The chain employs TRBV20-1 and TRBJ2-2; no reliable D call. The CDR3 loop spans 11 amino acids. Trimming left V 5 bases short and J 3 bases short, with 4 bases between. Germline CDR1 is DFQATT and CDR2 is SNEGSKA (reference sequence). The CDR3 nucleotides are TGCAGTGCTTCGGACACCGGGGAGCTGTTTTTT. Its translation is CSASDTGELFF.

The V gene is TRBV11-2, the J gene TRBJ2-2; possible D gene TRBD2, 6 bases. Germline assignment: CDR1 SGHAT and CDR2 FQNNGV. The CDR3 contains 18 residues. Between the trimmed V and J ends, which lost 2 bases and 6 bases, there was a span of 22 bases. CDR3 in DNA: TGTGCCAGCAGCTTATTCGGAGGGTGGGCCAGTCGATCCGGGGAGCTGTTTTTT. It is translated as CASSLFGGWASRSGELFF.

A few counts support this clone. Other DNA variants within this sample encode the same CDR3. CDR3 sequence (DNA): TGTGCCAGCAGCCAAGATCTTTGGCGGGGGGCTACCGGGGAGCTGTTTTTT. Translating gives CASSQDLWRGATGELFF. This rearrangement joins TRBV4-2 to TRBJ2-2; 8 nucleotides match TRBD2. The germline V gene has CDR1 LGHNA and CDR2 YNFKEQ. The CDR3 runs to 17 residues. V shed 0 bases and J 5 bases; nucleotides not matched to a gene: 8.

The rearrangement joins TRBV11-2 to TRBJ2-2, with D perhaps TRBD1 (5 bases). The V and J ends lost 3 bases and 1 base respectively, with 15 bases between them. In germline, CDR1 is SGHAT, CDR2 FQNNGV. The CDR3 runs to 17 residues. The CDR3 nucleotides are TGTGCCAGCAGCTTCGGGTGGACATACATGAACACCGGGGAGCTGTTTTTT. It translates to CASSFGWTYMNTGELFF.

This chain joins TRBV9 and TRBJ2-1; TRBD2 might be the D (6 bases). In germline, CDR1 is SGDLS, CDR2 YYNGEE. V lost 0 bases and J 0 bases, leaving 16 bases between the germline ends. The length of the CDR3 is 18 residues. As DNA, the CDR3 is TGTGCCAGCAGCGTAGTCGGATGGGACTTCAGCTCCTACAATGAGCAGTTCTTC. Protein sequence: CASSVVGWDFSSYNEQFF.

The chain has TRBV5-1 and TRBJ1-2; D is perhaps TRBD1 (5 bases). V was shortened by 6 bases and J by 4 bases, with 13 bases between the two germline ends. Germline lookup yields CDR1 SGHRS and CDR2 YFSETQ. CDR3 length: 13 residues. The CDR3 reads CASTPDSTYGYTF. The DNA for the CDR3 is TGCGCCAGCACCCCAGACAGTACCTATGGCTACACCTTC.

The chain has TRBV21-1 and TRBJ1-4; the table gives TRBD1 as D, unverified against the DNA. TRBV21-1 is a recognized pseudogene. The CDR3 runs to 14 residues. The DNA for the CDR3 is TGTGCCAGCATTACGGGACAGGGGAATGAAAAACTGTTTTTT. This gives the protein CASITGQGNEKLFF.

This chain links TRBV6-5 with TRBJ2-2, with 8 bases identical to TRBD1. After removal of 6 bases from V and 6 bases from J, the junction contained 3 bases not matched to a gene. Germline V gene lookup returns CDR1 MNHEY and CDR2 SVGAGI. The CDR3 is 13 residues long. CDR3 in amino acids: CASRRQGSGELFF. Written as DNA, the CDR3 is TGTGCCAGCAGACGACAGGGGTCCGGGGAGCTGTTTTTT.

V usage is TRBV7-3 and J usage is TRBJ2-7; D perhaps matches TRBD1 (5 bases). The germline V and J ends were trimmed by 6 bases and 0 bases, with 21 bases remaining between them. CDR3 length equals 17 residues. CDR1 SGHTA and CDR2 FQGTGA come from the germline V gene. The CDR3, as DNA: TGTGCCAGCAGTCGACCCGGGCCAGGGCTAAGCTCCTACGAGCAGTACTTC. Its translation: CASSRPGPGLSSYEQYF.

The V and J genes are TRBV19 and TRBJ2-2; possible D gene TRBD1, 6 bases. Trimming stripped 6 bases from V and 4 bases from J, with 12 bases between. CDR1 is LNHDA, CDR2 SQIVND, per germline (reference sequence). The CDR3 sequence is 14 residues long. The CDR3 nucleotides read TGTGCCAGTAGCTCCGGGACATTCACCGGGGAGCTGTTTTTT. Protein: CASSSGTFTGELFF.

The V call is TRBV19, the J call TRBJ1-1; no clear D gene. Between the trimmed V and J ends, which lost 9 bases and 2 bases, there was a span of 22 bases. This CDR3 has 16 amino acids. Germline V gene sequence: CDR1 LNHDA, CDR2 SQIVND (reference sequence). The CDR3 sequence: CASRPDKAVINTEAFF. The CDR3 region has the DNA TGTGCCAGCCGCCCCGATAAGGCGGTTATAAACACTGAAGCTTTCTTT.

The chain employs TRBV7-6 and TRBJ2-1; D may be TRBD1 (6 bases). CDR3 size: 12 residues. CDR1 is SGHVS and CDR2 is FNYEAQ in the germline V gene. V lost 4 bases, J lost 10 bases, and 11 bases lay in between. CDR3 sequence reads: CASSWVGAEQFF. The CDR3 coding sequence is TGTGCCAGCAGCTGGGTGGGGGCGGAGCAGTTCTTC.

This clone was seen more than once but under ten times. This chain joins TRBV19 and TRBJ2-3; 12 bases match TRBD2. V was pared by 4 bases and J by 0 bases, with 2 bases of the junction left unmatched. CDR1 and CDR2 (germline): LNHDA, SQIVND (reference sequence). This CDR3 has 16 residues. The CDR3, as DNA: TGTGCCAGTAGTAGGGGGACTAGCGGGAGCACAGATACGCAGTATTTT. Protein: CASSRGTSGSTDTQYF.

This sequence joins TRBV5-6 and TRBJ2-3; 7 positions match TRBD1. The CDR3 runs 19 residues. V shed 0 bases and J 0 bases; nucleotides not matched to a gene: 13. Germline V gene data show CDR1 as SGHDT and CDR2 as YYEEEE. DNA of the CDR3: TGTGCCAGCAGCTTGGAGGGACAGTGGATCGCCCCTAGCACAGATACGCAGTATTTT. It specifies CASSLEGQWIAPSTDTQYF.

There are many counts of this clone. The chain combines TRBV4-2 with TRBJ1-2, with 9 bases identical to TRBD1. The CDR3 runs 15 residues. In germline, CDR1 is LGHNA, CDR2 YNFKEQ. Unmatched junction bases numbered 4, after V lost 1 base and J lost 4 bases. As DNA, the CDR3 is TGTGCCAGCAGCCAAGGGACAGGGGCTATCTATGGCTACACCTTC. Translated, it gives CASSQGTGAIYGYTF.

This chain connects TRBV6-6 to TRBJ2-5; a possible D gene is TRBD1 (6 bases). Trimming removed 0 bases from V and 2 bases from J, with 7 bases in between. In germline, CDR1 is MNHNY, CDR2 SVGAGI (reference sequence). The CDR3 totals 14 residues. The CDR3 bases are TGTGCCAGCAGTTACTCGGGGACACAAGAGACCCAGTACTTC. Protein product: CASSYSGTQETQYF.

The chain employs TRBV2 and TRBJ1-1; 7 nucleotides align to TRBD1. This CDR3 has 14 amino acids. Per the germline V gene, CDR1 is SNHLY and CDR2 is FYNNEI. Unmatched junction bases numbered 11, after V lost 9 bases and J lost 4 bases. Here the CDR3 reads CARSARGRVTEAFF. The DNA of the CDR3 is TGTGCCAGAAGCGCTAGGGGGCGCGTCACTGAAGCTTTCTTT.

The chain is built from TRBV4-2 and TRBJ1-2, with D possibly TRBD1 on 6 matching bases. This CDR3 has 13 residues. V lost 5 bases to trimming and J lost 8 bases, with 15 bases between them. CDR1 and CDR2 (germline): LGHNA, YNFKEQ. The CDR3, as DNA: TGTGCCAGCAGCAGCGCAGGGGTCAAGGGCTACACCTTC. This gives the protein CASSSAGVKGYTF.

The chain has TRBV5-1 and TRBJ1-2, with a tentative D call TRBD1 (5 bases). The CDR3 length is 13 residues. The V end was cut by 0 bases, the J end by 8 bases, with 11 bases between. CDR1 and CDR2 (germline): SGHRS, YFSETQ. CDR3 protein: CASSLVQGRGYTF. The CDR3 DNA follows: TGCGCCAGCAGCTTGGTCCAGGGCCGGGGCTACACCTTC.

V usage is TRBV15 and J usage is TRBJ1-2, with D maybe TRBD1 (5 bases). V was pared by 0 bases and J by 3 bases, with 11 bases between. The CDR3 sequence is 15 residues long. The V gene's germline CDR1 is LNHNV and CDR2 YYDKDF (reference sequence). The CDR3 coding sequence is TGTGCCACCAGCAGAGATGGGGGGGGATACTATGGCTACACCTTC. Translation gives CATSRDGGGYYGYTF. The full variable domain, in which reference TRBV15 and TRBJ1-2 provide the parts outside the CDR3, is DAMVIQNPRYQVTQFGKPVTLSCSQTLNHNVMYWYQQKSSQAPKLLFHYYDKDFNNEADTPDNFQSRRPNTSFCFLDIRSPGLGDTAMYLCATSRDGGGYYGYTFGSGTRLTVV.

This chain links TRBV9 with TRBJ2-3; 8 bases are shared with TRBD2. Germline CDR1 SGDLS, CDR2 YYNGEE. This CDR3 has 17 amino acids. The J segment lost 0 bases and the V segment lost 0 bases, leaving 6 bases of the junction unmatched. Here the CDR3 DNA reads TGTGCCAGCAGCGTAGCAGCGGGGGCAACTAGCACAGATACGCAGTATTTT. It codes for CASSVAAGATSTDTQYF.

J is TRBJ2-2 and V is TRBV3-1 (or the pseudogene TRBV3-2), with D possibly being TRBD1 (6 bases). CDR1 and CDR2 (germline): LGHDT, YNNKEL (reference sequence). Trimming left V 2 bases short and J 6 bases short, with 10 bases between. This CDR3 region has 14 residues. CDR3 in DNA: TGTGCCAGCAGCCAAACAGGGAAGGCCGGGGAGCTGTTTTTT. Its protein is CASSQTGKAGELFF.

The CDR3, as DNA: TGTGCCAGCCGGAGCTTACACGAAACGAACACCGGGGAGCTGTTTTTT. Its translation is CASRSLHETNTGELFF. The chain carries TRBV19 and TRBJ2-2; D gene ambiguous. Trimming took 9 bases from V and 0 from J, leaving 17 bases between them. The germline V gene has CDR1 LNHDA and CDR2 SQIVND (reference sequence). The CDR3 covers 16 residues.